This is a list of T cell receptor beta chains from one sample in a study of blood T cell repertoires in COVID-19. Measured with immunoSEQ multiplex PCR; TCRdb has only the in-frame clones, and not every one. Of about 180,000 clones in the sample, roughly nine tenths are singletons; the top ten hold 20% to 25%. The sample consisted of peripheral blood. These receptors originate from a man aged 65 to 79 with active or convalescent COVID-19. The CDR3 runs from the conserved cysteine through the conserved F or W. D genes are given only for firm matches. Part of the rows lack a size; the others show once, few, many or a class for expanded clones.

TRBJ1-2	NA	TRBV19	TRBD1	CASSAGTEDGYTF	TGTGCCAGTAGTGCAGGGACAGAGGATGGCTACACCTTC
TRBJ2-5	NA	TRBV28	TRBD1	CASRIRQGGETQYF	TGTGCCAGCAGAATCAGACAGGGTGGCGAGACCCAGTACTTC
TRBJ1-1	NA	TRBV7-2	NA	CASSTQPPSGNTEAFF	TGTGCCAGCAGCACCCAACCCCCGAGCGGGAACACTGAAGCTTTCTTT
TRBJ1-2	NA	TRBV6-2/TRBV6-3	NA	CASSRRQADGYTF	TGTGCCAGCAGTCGTCGACAGGCGGATGGCTACACCTTC
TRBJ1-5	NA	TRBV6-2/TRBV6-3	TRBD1	CASSYSIGTGSQPQHF	TGTGCCAGCAGTTACTCGATAGGGACAGGGTCTCAGCCCCAGCATTTT
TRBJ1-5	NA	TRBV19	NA	CASSPQRSDRLNQPQHF	TGTGCCAGTAGTCCCCAAAGGTCGGACAGACTCAATCAGCCCCAGCATTTT
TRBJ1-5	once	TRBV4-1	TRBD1	CASSQGRDSLGPQHF	TGCGCCAGCAGCCAGGGACGGGACAGTCTGGGGCCCCAGCATTTT
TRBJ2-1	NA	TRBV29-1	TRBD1	CSVKQGSTYNEQFF	TGCAGCGTTAAACAGGGGAGCACCTACAATGAGCAGTTCTTC
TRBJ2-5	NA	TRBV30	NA	CAWSVPPRDKEETQYF	TGTGCCTGGAGTGTGCCTCCCCGGGACAAAGAAGAGACCCAGTACTTC
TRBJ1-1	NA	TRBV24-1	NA	CATSDMNRAEAFF	TGTGCCACCAGTGACATGAACAGGGCTGAAGCTTTCTTT
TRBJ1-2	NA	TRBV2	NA	CASSPQLGYTF	TGTGCCAGCAGTCCCCAGTTGGGCTACACCTTC
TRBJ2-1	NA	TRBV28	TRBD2	CASSLSGTSGNRQFF	TGTGCCAGCAGTTTATCGGGGACTAGCGGGAACCGACAGTTCTTC
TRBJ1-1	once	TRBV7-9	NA	CASSRNTEAFF	TGTGCCAGCAGCCGGAACACTGAAGCTTTCTTT
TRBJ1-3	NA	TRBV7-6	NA	CASSLQGSGNTIYF	TGTGCCAGCAGCTTACAGGGGTCTGGAAACACCATATATTTT
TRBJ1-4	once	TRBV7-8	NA	CASSSDLDPQGGFNEKLFF	TGTGCCAGCAGCTCCGATCTCGACCCACAGGGCGGGTTTAATGAAAAACTGTTTTTT
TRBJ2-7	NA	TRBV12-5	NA	CASGTLRGSIEQYF	TGTGCTAGTGGCACGCTGAGGGGGTCTATAGAGCAGTACTTC
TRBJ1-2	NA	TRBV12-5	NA	CASAPLGREIDGYTF	TGTGCTAGTGCCCCTCTGGGCAGGGAAATTGATGGCTACACCTTC